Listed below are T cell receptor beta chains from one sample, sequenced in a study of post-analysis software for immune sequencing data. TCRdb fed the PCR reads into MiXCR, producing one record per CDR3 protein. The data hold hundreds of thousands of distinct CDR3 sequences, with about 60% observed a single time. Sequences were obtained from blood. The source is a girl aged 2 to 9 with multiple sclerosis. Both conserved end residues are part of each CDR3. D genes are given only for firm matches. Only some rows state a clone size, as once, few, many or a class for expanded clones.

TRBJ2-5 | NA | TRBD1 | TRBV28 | CASSLLDRGRETQYF | TGTGCCAGCAGTTTATTGGACAGGGGCAGGGAGACCCAGTACTTC
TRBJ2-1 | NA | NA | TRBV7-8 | CASSSLEWLDSYNEQFF | TGTGCCAGCAGCTCCTTAGAGTGGCTTGACTCCTACAATGAGCAGTTCTTC
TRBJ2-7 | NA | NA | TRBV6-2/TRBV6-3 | CASSPGPQREQYF | TGTGCCAGCAGTCCTGGGCCCCAGAGGGAGCAGTACTTC
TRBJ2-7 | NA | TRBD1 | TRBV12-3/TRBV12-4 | CASSLGQEGYEQYF | TGTGCCAGCAGTTTGGGACAGGAGGGCTACGAGCAGTACTTC
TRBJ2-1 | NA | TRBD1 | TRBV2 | CAGSEAGQGDEQFF | TGTGCCGGCAGTGAAGCGGGACAGGGCGATGAGCAGTTCTTC
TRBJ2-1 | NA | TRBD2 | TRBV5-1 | CASSFTSASTDEQFF | TGCGCCAGCAGCTTTACTAGCGCGAGTACAGATGAGCAGTTCTTC
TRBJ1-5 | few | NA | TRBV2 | CASSLFRALDQPQHF | TGTGCCAGCAGTTTATTCCGGGCCCTAGATCAGCCCCAGCATTTT
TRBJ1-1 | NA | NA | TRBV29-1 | CSVEEGGGEAFF | TGCAGCGTTGAAGAAGGGGGGGGAGAAGCTTTCTTT
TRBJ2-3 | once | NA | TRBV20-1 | CSANSPTGKIVSTQYF | TGCAGTGCAAATTCCCCAACGGGAAAGATCGTCTCTACGCAGTATTTT
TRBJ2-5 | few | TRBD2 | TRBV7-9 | CASSLVGSGVQQETQYF | TGTGCCAGCAGCTTAGTAGGAAGCGGGGTCCAACAAGAGACCCAGTACTTC
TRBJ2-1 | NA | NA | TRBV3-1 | CASSQRIYQGNEQFF | TGTGCCAGCAGCCAGCGCATTTACCAGGGTAATGAGCAGTTCTTC
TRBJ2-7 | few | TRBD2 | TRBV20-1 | CSARDLAGINYEQYF | TGCAGTGCTAGAGACCTAGCGGGAATCAACTACGAGCAGTACTTC
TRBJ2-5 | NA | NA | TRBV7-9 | CASSLGLETQYF | TGTGCCAGCAGCTTGGGTCTGGAGACCCAGTACTTC
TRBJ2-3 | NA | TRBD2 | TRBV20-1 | CSARLAGTLRGTQYF | TGCAGTGCTAGACTAGCGGGTACTCTAAGGGGTACGCAGTATTTT
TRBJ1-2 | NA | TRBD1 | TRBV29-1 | CSVEDQETGFNYGYTF | TGCAGCGTTGAAGATCAAGAGACAGGGTTCAACTATGGCTACACCTTC
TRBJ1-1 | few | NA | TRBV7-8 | CASGSAEAFF | TGTGCCAGCGGGTCGGCTGAAGCTTTCTTT
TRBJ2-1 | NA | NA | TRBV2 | CASSAQGASYNEQFF | TGTGCCAGCAGTGCTCAGGGAGCATCCTACAATGAGCAGTTCTTC
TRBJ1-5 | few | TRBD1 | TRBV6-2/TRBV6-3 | CASAATGVWGNQPQHF | TGTGCCAGCGCAGCCACAGGGGTTTGGGGCAATCAGCCCCAGCATTTT
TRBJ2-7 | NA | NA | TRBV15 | CATSRDQGRTYEQYF | TGTGCCACCAGCAGAGATCAGGGCAGGACCTACGAGCAGTACTTC
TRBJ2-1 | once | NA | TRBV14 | CASGYYNEQFF | TGTGCCAGCGGATATTACAATGAGCAGTTCTTC
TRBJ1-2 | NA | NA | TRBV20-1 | CSASYYGYTF | TGCAGTGCCTCGTACTATGGCTACACCTTC
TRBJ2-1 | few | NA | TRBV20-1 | CSAPHNALGRRNEQFF | TGCAGTGCACCTCACAACGCCCTGGGGCGCCGTAATGAGCAGTTCTTC
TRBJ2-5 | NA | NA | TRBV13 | CASSITPGTQETQYF | TGTGCCAGCAGCATTACGCCGGGAACTCAAGAGACCCAGTACTTC
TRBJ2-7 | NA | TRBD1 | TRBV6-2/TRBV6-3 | CASSYRTGWSEQYF | TGTGCCAGCAGTTACCGGACAGGGTGGTCCGAGCAGTACTTC
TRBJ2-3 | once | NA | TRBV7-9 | CASRPSDSTNTQYF | TGTGCCAGCCGCCCTTCCGACTCTACCAATACGCAGTATTTT
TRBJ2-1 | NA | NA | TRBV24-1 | CATSAPGAYNEQFF | TGTGCCACCAGTGCTCCGGGGGCCTACAATGAGCAGTTCTTC
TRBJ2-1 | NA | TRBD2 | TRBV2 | CASRSISGIINEQFF | TGTGCCAGCAGGTCGATTAGCGGGATTATCAATGAGCAGTTCTTC
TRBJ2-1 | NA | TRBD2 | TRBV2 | CASSEPGLAGGRYNEQFF | TGTGCCAGCAGTGAACCAGGGCTAGCGGGAGGCCGCTACAATGAGCAGTTCTTC
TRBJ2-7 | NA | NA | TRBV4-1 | CASSQDGTRTSYEQYF | TGCGCCAGCAGCCAAGATGGGACGAGGACCTCCTACGAGCAGTACTTC
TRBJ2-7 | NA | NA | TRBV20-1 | CSAGRRRIYEQYF | TGCAGTGCCGGAAGGAGGAGAATCTACGAGCAGTACTTC
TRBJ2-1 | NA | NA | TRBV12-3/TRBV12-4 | CASSLRREQFF | TGTGCCAGCAGTCTACGTCGTGAGCAGTTCTTC
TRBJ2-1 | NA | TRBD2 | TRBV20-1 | CSAPLAGVSYNEQFF | TGCAGTGCACCCTTAGCGGGAGTCTCCTACAATGAGCAGTTCTTC
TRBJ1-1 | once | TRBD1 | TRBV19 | CASSIRTGGINIEAFF | TGTGCCAGTAGTATAAGGACAGGGGGCATCAACATTGAAGCTTTCTTT
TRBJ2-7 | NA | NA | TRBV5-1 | CASSPTGLFPSSYEQYF | TGCGCCAGCAGCCCAACGGGACTTTTTCCGTCCTCCTACGAGCAGTACTTC
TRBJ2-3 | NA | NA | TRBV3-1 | CASGGATDTQYF | TGTGCCAGCGGCGGGGCTACAGATACGCAGTATTTT
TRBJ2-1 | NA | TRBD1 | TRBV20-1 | CSARDPGQTNNEQFF | TGCAGTGCTAGAGATCCGGGACAGACTAACAATGAGCAGTTCTTC
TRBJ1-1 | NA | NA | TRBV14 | CASRSNTEAFF | TGTGCCAGCAGATCGAACACTGAAGCTTTCTTT
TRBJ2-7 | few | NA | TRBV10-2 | CASSVSDYEQYF | TGCGCCAGCAGTGTTTCAGACTACGAGCAGTACTTC
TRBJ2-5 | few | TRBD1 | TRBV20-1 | CSATPVVRDRFRETQYF | TGCAGTGCTACCCCTGTAGTCCGGGACAGGTTTCGAGAGACCCAGTACTTC
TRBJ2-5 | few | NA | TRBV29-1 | CSVNGETQYF | TGCAGCGTCAACGGCGAGACCCAGTACTTC
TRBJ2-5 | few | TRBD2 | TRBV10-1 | CASSEAVPGLAGGPGETQYF | TGCGCCAGCAGTGAGGCAGTCCCGGGACTAGCGGGGGGGCCAGGAGAGACCCAGTACTTC
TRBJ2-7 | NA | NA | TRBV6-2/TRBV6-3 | CASQRDGISYEQYF | TGTGCCAGTCAAAGGGACGGAATCTCCTACGAGCAGTACTTC
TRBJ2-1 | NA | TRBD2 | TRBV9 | CASSVGFGGGGAVYNEQFF | TGTGCCAGCAGCGTAGGGTTCGGTGGCGGGGGGGCTGTCTACAATGAGCAGTTCTTC